One sample yielded the 3 T cell receptor beta chains listed below, sequenced in a study of tumor-infiltrating lymphocytes in localized non-small cell lung cancer. The table came from immunoSEQ multiplex PCR; TCRdb's copy has only in-frame clones and leaves some out. The repertoire has around 5,900 clones, approximately 71% of them found once; the top ten carry roughly 6.5%. The sample comprised uninvolved lung tissue not adjacent to the tumor. Receptors were obtained from a human donor with non-small cell lung cancer.

This rearrangement joins TRBV18 to TRBJ1-1, with 7 bases aligning to TRBD1. CDR1 and CDR2 from the germline V gene are KGHSH and LQKENI. The CDR3 length is 14 residues. After removal of 5 bases from V and 0 bases from J, the junction contained 3 bases not matched to a gene. The CDR3: CASSRGQMNTEAFF. The CDR3 DNA reads TGTGCCAGCTCAAGGGGACAGATGAACACTGAAGCTTTCTTT.

The chain carries TRBV5-1 and TRBJ2-1; TRBD2 matches at 9 bases. This CDR3 is built from 14 residues. V was pared by 1 base and J by 7 bases, with 3 bases of the junction left unmatched. Germline V gene data show CDR1 as SGHRS and CDR2 as YFSETQ. The CDR3 protein is CASSLFSGRNEQFF. CDR3 bases: TGCGCCAGCAGCTTGTTTAGCGGGAGAAATGAGCAGTTCTTC.

This rearrangement joins TRBV5-6 to TRBJ1-1; no clear D gene. V lost 4 bases and J 7 bases, leaving 20 bases between the germline ends. The CDR3 has 15 amino acids. CDR1 SGHDT and CDR2 YYEEEE come from the germline V gene. For the CDR3, the DNA is TGTGCCAGCAGCGAAGGGCGGGGAGCACCCCATGAAGCTTTCTTT. Protein: CASSEGRGAPHEAFF.